The TCR beta chain described here comes from a study of blood T cell repertoires in COVID-19. As for the study in general: For recovered donors of Cohort 3, there were two negative PCRs, clearance, or symptom resolution. PBMCs, B-cell-depleted T cells, or T cells provided the cDNA or gDNA that made up the material.

Grouping used clinical history reported by participants in a survey and questionnaire. The CDR3 covers 19 residues. The germline V gene has CDR1 MNHEY and CDR2 SMNVEV (reference sequence). V shed 2 bases and J 10 bases; nucleotides not matched to a gene: 20. Authors' analysis steps: The authors estimated nucleated cell counts from reference gene primer amplification. Here immunoSEQ multiplex PCR was the method, and the copy in TCRdb shows in-frame clones only, minus some. Clone size and the V and J calls come from that table; the DNA yielded D and trimming. Of roughly 200,000 clones in the sample, around 83% were seen once.

The rearrangement uses TRBV27 and TRBJ1-6; 7 nucleotides match TRBD1. This receptor was obtained from a woman aged 40 to 50 in a cohort exposed to, infected with or recovered from COVID-19 (not recorded which). Sequencing was performed on PBMCs or T cells enriched from blood (not recorded which). The CDR3 here is CASSLSRPGGLHNRSPLHF. CDR3 sequence (DNA): TGTGCCAGCAGTTTAAGTCGGCCAGGGGGACTCCATAATAGATCACCCCTCCACTTT.